A selection of T cell receptor beta chains follows, all from one sample in a study of T and B cells in COVID-19 patients. Each CDR3 protein gets one entry after TCRdb re-called the multiplex PCR reads with MiXCR. The sample lists 15,000 or so distinct CDR3 sequences; under 30% were seen once. Sequenced material: blood. Receptors were obtained from a human donor who had recovered from COVID-19. Both conserved end residues are part of each CDR3. Fields, in order: V gene, D gene, clone size, J gene, CDR3 protein, CDR3 DNA. D genes are given only for firm matches. Size values are once, few and many counts, or a class for expanded clones, and some rows have none.

>TRBV24-1|NA|few|TRBJ2-3
CATSDRTVLASDTDTQYF
TGTGCCACCAGTGACCGCACCGTTCTAGCGTCTGACACAGATACGCAGTATTTT
>TRBV7-6|NA|once|TRBJ2-5
CASSPEGHPAETQYF
TGTGCCAGCAGCCCAGAGGGACACCCTGCGGAGACCCAGTACTTC
>TRBV10-1|TRBD2|NA|TRBJ2-1
CASSERIAGGLDEQFF
TGCGCCAGCAGTGAGCGAATAGCGGGGGGGCTGGATGAGCAGTTCTTC
>TRBV5-1|TRBD1|few|TRBJ2-2
CASSWDSSTGELFF
TGCGCCAGCAGCTGGGACAGTTCCACCGGGGAGCTGTTTTTT
>TRBV14|TRBD1|NA|TRBJ2-2
CASSQEFTGGNTGELFF
TGTGCCAGCAGCCAAGAATTCACAGGGGGGAACACCGGGGAGCTGTTTTTT
>TRBV30|NA|NA|TRBJ1-6
CAWSVKDHSSYNSPLHF
TGTGCCTGGAGTGTCAAGGATCACAGCTCCTATAATTCACCCCTCCACTTT
>TRBV6-1|NA|many|TRBJ2-1
CASKAGQYWSSEKQFF
TGTGCCAGCAAGGCCGGGCAATATTGGTCGTCGGAAAAGCAGTTCTTC
>TRBV19|NA|medium-sized|TRBJ2-5
CASSMSYGTKTQYF
TGTGCCAGTAGTATGTCTTACGGAACTAAGACCCAGTACTTC
>TRBV15|TRBD1|medium-sized|TRBJ1-6
CATSSQPGQGNSPLHF
TGTGCCACCAGCAGCCAGCCCGGACAGGGTAATTCACCCCTCCACTTT
>TRBV20-1|TRBD2|NA|TRBJ2-5
CSAPGGAQYF
TGCAGTGCCCCTGGGGGGGCCCAGTACTTC
>TRBV11-2|NA|NA|TRBJ1-2
CASSLGRTPPSYTF
TGTGCCAGCAGCTTAGGGAGGACCCCCCCGAGCTACACCTTC
>TRBV7-2|TRBD2|NA|TRBJ2-1
CASSRRGADLNEQFF
TGTGCCAGCAGCCGGCGGGGGGCGGACCTCAATGAGCAGTTCTTC
>TRBV11-1|TRBD2|NA|TRBJ2-5
CASSHEGLAGRETQYF
TGTGCCAGCAGCCACGAGGGACTAGCGGGGAGGGAGACCCAGTACTTC
>TRBV20-1|NA|NA|TRBJ2-5
CSAIPLGRETQYF
TGCAGTGCTATACCTTTGGGTCGTGAGACCCAGTACTTC
>TRBV6-5|NA|many|TRBJ2-6
CASSYSLGRQGANVLTF
TGTGCCAGCAGTTACTCCTTGGGGCGACAGGGGGCCAACGTCCTGACTTTC
>TRBV10-3|NA|few|TRBJ2-3
CAISDISDTQYF
TGTGCCATCAGTGATATTTCGGATACGCAGTATTTT
>TRBV12-3/TRBV12-4|NA|few|TRBJ2-7
CASSFGVTYEQYF
TGTGCCAGCAGTTTCGGGGTTACCTACGAGCAGTACTTC
>TRBV27|NA|many|TRBJ2-7
CASSPSGGNEQYF
TGTGCCAGCAGTCCCTCAGGGGGGAACGAGCAGTACTTC
>TRBV6-1|TRBD1|many|TRBJ2-7
CASSPRDSSYEQYF
TGTGCCAGCAGTCCTAGGGACAGCTCCTACGAGCAGTACTTC
>TRBV27|NA|medium-sized|TRBJ1-4
CASSRQGNEKLFF
TGTGCCAGCAGTCGGCAGGGTAATGAAAAACTGTTTTTT
>TRBV19|TRBD1|few|TRBJ1-2
CASSSSETGIRYTF
TGTGCCAGTAGTTCTTCCGAGACAGGGATACGCTACACCTTC
>TRBV11-1|NA|NA|TRBJ1-4
CASSLVTGTNEKLFF
TGTGCCAGCAGCTTAGTAACAGGAACAAATGAAAAACTGTTTTTT
>TRBV5-5|TRBD2|few|TRBJ2-7
CASSFNRLAGGRYEQYF
TGTGCCAGCAGCTTTAACCGTTTAGCGGGAGGGCGGTACGAGCAGTACTTC
>TRBV6-1|NA|few|TRBJ1-1
CASRGGAGVAFF
TGTGCCAGCAGGGGGGGGGCAGGGGTAGCTTTCTTT
>TRBV5-6|NA|NA|TRBJ1-4
CASSYLGNEKLFF
TGTGCCAGCAGCTATCTAGGAAATGAAAAACTGTTTTTT
>TRBV5-1|NA|few|TRBJ1-1
CASSSTRTGTSTEAFF
TGCGCCAGCAGCTCAACCAGAACAGGGACGAGCACTGAAGCTTTCTTT
>TRBV20-1|NA|once|TRBJ1-4
CSARDPGGLWEKLFF
TGCAGTGCTAGAGACCCGGGGGGTTTATGGGAAAAACTGTTTTTT
>TRBV5-6|NA|many|TRBJ1-4
CASSLEGGRGEKLFF
TGTGCCAGCAGCTTGGAAGGGGGTCGGGGTGAAAAACTGTTTTTT
>TRBV12-3/TRBV12-4|NA|medium-sized|TRBJ2-1
CASSWGNNEQFF
TGTGCCAGCAGTTGGGGGAACAATGAGCAGTTCTTC
>TRBV6-5|TRBD1|many|TRBJ1-2
CASRAVGTGGYGYTF
TGTGCCAGCAGGGCAGTCGGGACAGGGGGCTATGGCTACACCTTC
>TRBV29-1|NA|medium-sized|TRBJ2-1
CSAEGGTHGNEQFF
TGCAGCGCCGAGGGGGGGACCCACGGAAATGAGCAGTTCTTC
>TRBV19|NA|medium-sized|TRBJ1-1
CASSRPSVEAFF
TGTGCCAGTAGTAGACCGTCAGTTGAAGCTTTCTTT
>TRBV10-2|NA|NA|TRBJ1-4
CASTSTHEEKLFF
TGCGCCAGCACCTCAACCCATGAGGAAAAACTGTTTTTT
>TRBV12-3/TRBV12-4|NA|NA|TRBJ2-2
CASITENTGELFF
TGTGCCAGCATAACAGAGAACACCGGGGAGCTGTTTTTT
>TRBV12-3/TRBV12-4|NA|medium-sized|TRBJ2-1
CASSFRKGGTSYNEQFF
TGTGCCAGCAGTTTCCGGAAAGGGGGAACGTCCTACAATGAGCAGTTCTTC
>TRBV19|NA|many|TRBJ1-5
CASSTSPAFSNQPQHF
TGTGCCAGTAGTACCAGCCCAGCATTTAGCAATCAGCCCCAGCATTTT
>TRBV12-3/TRBV12-4|NA|NA|TRBJ2-7
CASGLQSSYEQYF
TGTGCCAGCGGGTTACAGAGTTCCTACGAGCAGTACTTC
>TRBV5-1|NA|NA|TRBJ1-3
CASSLGQLEDTIYF
TGCGCCAGCAGCTTGGGACAGTTGGAAGACACCATATATTTT
>TRBV5-6|TRBD1|NA|TRBJ1-2
CASSRTGYLAYYGYTF
TGTGCCAGCAGCAGGACAGGGTATTTGGCCTACTATGGCTACACCTTC
>TRBV5-5|NA|NA|TRBJ1-2
CASSLAHTGPLFGYTF
TGTGCCAGCAGCTTGGCGCATACGGGGCCGCTATTTGGCTACACCTTC
>TRBV6-1|TRBD1|NA|TRBJ1-1
CASWRGQGNTEAFF
TGTGCCAGCTGGAGGGGGCAGGGGAACACTGAAGCTTTCTTT
>TRBV6-1|NA|few|TRBJ2-4
CASSAGGPRNIQYF
TGTGCCAGCAGTGCAGGGGGGCCCAGGAACATTCAGTACTTC
>TRBV18|NA|NA|TRBJ1-1
CASSPAAGPARAFF
TGTGCCAGCTCACCAGCAGCAGGCCCTGCGAGGGCTTTCTTT
>TRBV6-5|NA|medium-sized|TRBJ2-7
CASSGWTQSSYEQYF
TGTGCCAGCAGTGGGTGGACACAGAGCTCCTACGAGCAGTACTTC
>TRBV18|TRBD2|many|TRBJ2-7
CASSPRGTSGYEQYF
TGTGCCAGCTCACCACGGGGGACTAGCGGGTACGAGCAGTACTTC